This TCR beta chain was recovered during a study of T-cell reconstitution after alpha-beta-depleted transplantation in children. A TCRbeta library incorporating unique molecular identifiers was prepared. TCRdb reprocessed the PCR reads with MiXCR, giving one entry per CDR3 protein. The sample has 550,000 to 800,000 distinct CDR3 sequences, about an eighth seen once; the top ten hold 0.75% to 0.85%. CDR1 and CDR2 from the germline V gene are DFQATT and SNEGSKA (reference sequence). V lost 0 bases to trimming and J lost 8 bases, with 17 bases between them. This CDR3 has 15 residues. This clonotype was seen repeatedly, ten times or more.

The source material was PBMCs, sampled before TCRalphabeta/CD19-depleted stem cell transplant. The TCR was taken from a girl aged 2-10 years with congenital amegakaryocytic thrombocytopenia, due to receive a stem cell transplant. V gene TRBV20-1 combines with J gene TRBJ2-1; D is perhaps TRBD1 (5 bases). The CDR3 bases are TGCAGTGCTAGAGATCGAAGGGGCGGAAGGGATGAGCAGTTCTTC. This codes for CSARDRRGGRDEQFF.